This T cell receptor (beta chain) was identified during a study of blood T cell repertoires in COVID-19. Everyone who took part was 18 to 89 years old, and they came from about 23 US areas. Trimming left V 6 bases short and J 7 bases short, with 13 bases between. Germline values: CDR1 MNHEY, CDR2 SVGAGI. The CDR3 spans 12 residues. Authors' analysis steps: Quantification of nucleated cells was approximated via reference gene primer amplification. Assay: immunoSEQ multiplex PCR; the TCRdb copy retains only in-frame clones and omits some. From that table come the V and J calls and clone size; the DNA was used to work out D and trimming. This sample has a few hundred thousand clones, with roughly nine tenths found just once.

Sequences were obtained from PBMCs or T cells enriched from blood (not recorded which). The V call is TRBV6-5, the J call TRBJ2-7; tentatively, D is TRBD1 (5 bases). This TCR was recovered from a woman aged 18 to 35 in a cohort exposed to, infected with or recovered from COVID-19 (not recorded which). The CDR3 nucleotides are TGTGCCAGCAGCGTTCTAGGGGTGGAGCAGTACTTC. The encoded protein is CASSVLGVEQYF.